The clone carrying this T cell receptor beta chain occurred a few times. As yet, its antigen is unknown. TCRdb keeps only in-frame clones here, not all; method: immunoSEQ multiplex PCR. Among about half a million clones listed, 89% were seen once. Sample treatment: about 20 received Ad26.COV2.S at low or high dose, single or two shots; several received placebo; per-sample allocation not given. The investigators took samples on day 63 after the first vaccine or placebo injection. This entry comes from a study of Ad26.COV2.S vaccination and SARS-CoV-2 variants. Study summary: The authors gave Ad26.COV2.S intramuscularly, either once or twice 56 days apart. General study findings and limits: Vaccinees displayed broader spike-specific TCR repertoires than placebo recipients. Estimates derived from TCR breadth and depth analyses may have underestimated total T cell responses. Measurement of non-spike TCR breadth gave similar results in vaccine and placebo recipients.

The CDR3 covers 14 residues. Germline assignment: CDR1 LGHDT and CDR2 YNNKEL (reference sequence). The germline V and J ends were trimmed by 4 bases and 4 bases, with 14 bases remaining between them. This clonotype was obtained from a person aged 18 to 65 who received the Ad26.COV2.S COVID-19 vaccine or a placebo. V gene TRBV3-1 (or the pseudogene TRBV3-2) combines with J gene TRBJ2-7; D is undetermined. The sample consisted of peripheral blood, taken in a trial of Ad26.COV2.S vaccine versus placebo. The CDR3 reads CASSRLGPVYEQYF. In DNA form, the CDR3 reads TGTGCCAGCAGCCGTCTTGGGCCCGTTTACGAGCAGTACTTC.